This T cell receptor beta chain was captured in a study of cytomegalovirus exposure and HLA in healthy donors. Background on the study: The Caucasian-associated ancestry cluster contained roughly four fifths of the approximately 420 genotyped donors. Whole-study results and caveats: It was reported that TCR beta sequences correctly inferred the HLA-A and HLA-B alleles for most subjects. By a later analysis, the bulk of CMV-associated TCR beta chains appeared HLA-restricted.

PCR amplification relied on 60 Vbeta primers (plus 13 Jbeta primers). The repertoire was sequenced with immunoSEQ multiplex PCR; TCRdb's copy has only in-frame clones and lacks some. The listing contains 45,000 to 55,000 clones. V trimming: 4 bases; J trimming: 2 bases; junction bases outside the gene matches: 9. Germline CDR1 and CDR2: SNHLY and FYNNEI. This CDR3 has 17 residues. Remarks on this clone: As yet, its antigen is unknown.

The chain is built from TRBV2 and TRBJ1-1; TRBD1 matches 11 bases. The specimen sequenced was PBMCs. The receptor comes from a woman aged 45-65 years in good health and CMV-seropositive. The CDR3 region is CASSGQPGTGGNTEAFF. CDR3 in DNA: TGTGCCAGCAGTGGCCAACCGGGGACAGGGGGAAACACTGAAGCTTTCTTT.